This entry describes one T cell receptor beta chain. The antigen is not known. This record comes from a study of T cells expressing NK-cell markers. General study results and limits: Whether expanded NKG2C-expressing T cell clones recognize HCMV is unknown.

After re-calling the 5' RACE reads, TCRdb lists one entry per CDR3 protein, DNA absent. This listing includes about 410,000 distinct CDR3 sequences. Looked up from germline, CDR1 is DFQATT and CDR2 is SNEGSKA (reference sequence). The CDR3 spans 16 residues. The J gene is TRBJ2-3, the V gene TRBV20-1; the TRBD1 assignment by TCRdb is unverifiable without DNA. The specimen was blood T cells: a sorted CD56 or NKG2C T cell subset, CD4+ or CD8+ T cells, or bulk PBMC T cells (not recorded which). The clonotype comes from a woman aged 50 to 60 in good health. CDR3 in amino acids: CSARDWGGTGTDTQYF.